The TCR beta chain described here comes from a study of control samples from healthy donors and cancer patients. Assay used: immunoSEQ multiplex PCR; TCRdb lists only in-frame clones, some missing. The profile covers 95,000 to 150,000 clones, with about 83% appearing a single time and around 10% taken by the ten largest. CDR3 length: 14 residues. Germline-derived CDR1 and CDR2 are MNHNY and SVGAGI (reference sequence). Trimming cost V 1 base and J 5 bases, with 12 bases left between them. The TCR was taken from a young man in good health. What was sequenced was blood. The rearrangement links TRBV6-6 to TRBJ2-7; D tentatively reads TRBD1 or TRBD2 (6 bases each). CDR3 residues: CASSYYGGPNEQYV. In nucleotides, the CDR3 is TGTGCCAGCAGTTACTATGGGGGGCCGAACGAGCAGTACGTC.